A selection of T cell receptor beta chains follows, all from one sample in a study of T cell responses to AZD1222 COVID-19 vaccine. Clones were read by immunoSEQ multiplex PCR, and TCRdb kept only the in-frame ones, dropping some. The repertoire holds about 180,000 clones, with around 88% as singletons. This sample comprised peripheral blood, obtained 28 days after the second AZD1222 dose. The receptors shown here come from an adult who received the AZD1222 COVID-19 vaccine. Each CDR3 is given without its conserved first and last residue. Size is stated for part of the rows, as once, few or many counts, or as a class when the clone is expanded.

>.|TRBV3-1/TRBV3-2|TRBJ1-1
ASSSTGVRHLTGEAF
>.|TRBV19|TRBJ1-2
ASSPGTGGGVEGYT
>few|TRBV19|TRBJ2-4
ASRQGARAKNIQY
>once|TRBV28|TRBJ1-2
ASSLLAGVYGYT
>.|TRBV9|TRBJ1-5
ASSVDGRGLQPQH
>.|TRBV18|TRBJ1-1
ASSHSRTGDNTEAF
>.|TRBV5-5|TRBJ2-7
ASSLHTSSYEQY
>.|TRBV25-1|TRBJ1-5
ASSEFGSSNQPQH
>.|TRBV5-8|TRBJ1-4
ASSPGQGVEKLF
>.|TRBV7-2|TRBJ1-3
ASSLRQGSGNTIY
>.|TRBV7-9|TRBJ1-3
ASSLAGTGNTIY
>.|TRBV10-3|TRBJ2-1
AISSTSGGSSEQF
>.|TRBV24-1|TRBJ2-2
ATQSGTNTGELF
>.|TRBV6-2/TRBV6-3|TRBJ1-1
ASSPRQGLEMNTEAF
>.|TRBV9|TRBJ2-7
ASSVAGFSYEQY
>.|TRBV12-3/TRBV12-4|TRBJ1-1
ASSPLMGGLAF
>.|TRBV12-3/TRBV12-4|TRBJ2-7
ASSWGTEYEQY
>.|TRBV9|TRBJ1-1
ASSGHMNTEAF
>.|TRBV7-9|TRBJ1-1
ASRVQGRNTEAF
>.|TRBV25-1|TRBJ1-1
ASSGQGGTEAF
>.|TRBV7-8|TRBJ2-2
ASSLVAGTTGANTGELF
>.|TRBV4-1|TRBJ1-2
ASSQETGMGGYT
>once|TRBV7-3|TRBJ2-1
ASSPGTGTYNEQF
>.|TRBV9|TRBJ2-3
ASSEHRDRFDTQY
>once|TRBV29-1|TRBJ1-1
SGFRGPLNTEAF
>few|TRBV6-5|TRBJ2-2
ASGRLTGNTGELF
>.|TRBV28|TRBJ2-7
ASLPPGLSREQY
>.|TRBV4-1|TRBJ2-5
ASSQDEARAGINQETQY
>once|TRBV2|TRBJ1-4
ASTIITTNEKLF
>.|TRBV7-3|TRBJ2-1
ASSLSGANNEQF
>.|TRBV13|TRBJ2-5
ASSLGGGVETQY